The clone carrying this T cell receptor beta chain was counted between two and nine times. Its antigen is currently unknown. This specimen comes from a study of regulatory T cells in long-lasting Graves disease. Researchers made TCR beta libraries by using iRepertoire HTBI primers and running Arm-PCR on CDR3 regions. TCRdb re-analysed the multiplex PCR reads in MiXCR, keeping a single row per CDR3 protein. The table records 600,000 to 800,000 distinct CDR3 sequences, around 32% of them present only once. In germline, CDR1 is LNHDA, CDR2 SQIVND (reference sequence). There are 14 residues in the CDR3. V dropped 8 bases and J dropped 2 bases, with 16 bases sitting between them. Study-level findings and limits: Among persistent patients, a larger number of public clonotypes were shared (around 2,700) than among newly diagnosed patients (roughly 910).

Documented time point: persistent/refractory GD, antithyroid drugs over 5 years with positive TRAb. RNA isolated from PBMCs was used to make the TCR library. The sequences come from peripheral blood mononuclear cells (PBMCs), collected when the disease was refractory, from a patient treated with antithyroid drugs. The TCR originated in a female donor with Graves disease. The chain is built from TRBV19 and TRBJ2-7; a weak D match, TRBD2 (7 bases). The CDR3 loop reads CASGGPSGTYEQYF. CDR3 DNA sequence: TGTGCCAGTGGGGGGCCTAGCGGTACCTACGAGCAGTACTTC.